These 28 T cell receptor beta chains came from one sample sequenced in a study of T-cell memory formation after mild COVID-19. Using its own MiXCR run on the 5' RACE reads, TCRdb lists one record per CDR3 protein. The sample lists 250,000 to 300,000 distinct CDR3 sequences, around 8% seen once, with around a fifth in the top ten. Material: PBMCs or a T cell subset sorted from them (not recorded which). The receptors shown here come from a young man who had mild COVID-19 (a few samples of this study predate the infection). Cell type and time point are not known.

This clonotype appeared many times. The chain joins TRBV5-1 to TRBJ1-5, with D tentatively TRBD1 (6 bases). CDR1 is SGHRS, CDR2 YFSETQ, per germline. This CDR3 contains 15 residues. Trimming stripped 0 bases from V and 2 bases from J, with 9 bases between. The CDR3 bases are TGCGCCAGCAGCTTGGCTGGGGGCGGCAATCAGCCCCAGCATTTT. This encodes CASSLAGGGNQPQHF.

This clonotype has just a few counts. The rearrangement links TRBV12-3 or TRBV12-4 to TRBJ2-7; TRBD2 agrees at 7 bases. V lost 6 bases to trimming and J lost 2 bases; unmatched junction nucleotides: 4. The CDR3 is 13 residues long. DNA for the CDR3: TGTGCCAGCAGAACCGGGACTACCTACGAGCAGTACTTC. Protein sequence: CASRTGTTYEQYF.

In its sample, this clonotype was seen many times. V usage is TRBV6-5 and J usage is TRBJ2-3; TRBD2 agrees at 11 bases. V gave up 5 bases and J gave up 6 bases; unmatched junction bases: 7. The CDR3 is 15 amino acids. The V gene's germline CDR1 is MNHEY and CDR2 SVGAGI. DNA of the CDR3: TGTGCCAGCAGTCGTAGCGGGGGGGCCAAGGATACGCAGTATTTT. Translated: CASSRSGGAKDTQYF.

This chain connects TRBV20-1 to TRBJ2-7, with 11 bases identical to TRBD1. J was trimmed by 7 bases and V by 2 bases; bases with no gene match: 7. CDR3 length equals 14 residues. The germline gives CDR1 DFQATT, CDR2 SNEGSKA (reference sequence). The CDR3 spells CSARLLGQGVEQYF. The CDR3 DNA follows: TGCAGTGCTAGACTCTTGGGACAGGGGGTAGAGCAGTACTTC.

CDR3 nucleotide sequence: TGTGCCAGCTCACTATCTAGCGGGGGGGAAAATGAGCAGTTCTTC. This sequence encodes CASSLSSGGENEQFF. The gene calls are TRBV18 and TRBJ2-1; TRBD2 aligns across 12 bases. V gave up 4 bases and J gave up 7 bases; unmatched junction bases: 5. The germline V gene has CDR1 KGHSH and CDR2 LQKENI. The CDR3 spans 15 residues.

This clonotype was seen a few times. The rearrangement links TRBV29-1 to TRBJ2-5; 10 bases line up with TRBD1. The CDR3 is 14 amino acids. The junction had 11 bases not matched to a gene; V was cut back by 8 bases and J by 5 bases. Germline V gives CDR1 SQVTM, CDR2 ANQGSEA. CDR3: CSIGTGVISETQYF. Here the CDR3 DNA reads TGCAGCATAGGGACAGGGGTAATTTCGGAGACCCAGTACTTC.

In its sample, this clonotype was seen a few times. This chain links TRBV7-6 with TRBJ1-5, with D possibly being TRBD1 (5 bases). The CDR3 consists of 15 residues. The ends were cut back, 5 bases at V and 4 bases at J, with 15 bases in the middle. Germline V lookup: CDR1 SGHVS, CDR2 FNYEAQ. CDR3 sequence reads: CASSPGGRGNQPQHF. CDR3 nucleotide sequence: TGTGCCAGCAGCCCGGGTGGACGGGGGAATCAGCCCCAGCATTTT.

This clonotype was seen only a few times. V and J are TRBV11-2 and TRBJ2-3, with D maybe TRBD2 (6 bases). This CDR3 has 16 amino acids. V dropped 5 bases and J dropped 6 bases, with 21 bases sitting between them. Germline-derived CDR1 and CDR2 are SGHAT and FQNNGV. The CDR3 sequence: CASSRAGTLSADTQYF. The CDR3 DNA follows: TGTGCCAGCAGCCGAGCCGGGACTCTTAGTGCGGATACGCAGTATTTT. The full variable domain, its missing parts supplied by reference TRBV11-2 and TRBJ2-3, is EAGVAQSPRYKIIEKRQSVAFWCNPISGHATLYWYQQILGQGPKLLIQFQNNGVVDDSQLPKDRFSAERLKGVDSTLKIQPAKLEDSAVYLCASSRAGTLSADTQYFGPGTRLTVL.

In its sample, this clonotype was seen a few times. The V and J genes are TRBV7-2 and TRBJ1-5, with 8 bases lining up with TRBD1. The CDR3 is 15 residues long. Germline V gene lookup returns CDR1 SGHTA and CDR2 FQGNSA. Trimming took 3 bases from V and 10 from J; bases not matched to a gene: 11. The CDR3 reads CASSLTRQGKNPQHF. DNA for the CDR3: TGTGCCAGCAGCTTGACCCGACAGGGGAAAAATCCCCAGCATTTT.

The chain is built from TRBV7-9 and TRBJ1-2, with TRBD1 identical over 10 bases. The germline V gene has CDR1 SEHNR and CDR2 FQNEAQ (reference sequence). CDR3 length: 14 amino acids. Trimming removed 0 bases from V and 7 bases from J; junction bases left unmatched: 2. This CDR3 reads CASSLAGTGAGYTF. The CDR3 region has the DNA TGTGCCAGCAGCTTAGCGGGGACAGGGGCTGGCTACACCTTC.

The V and J genes are TRBV7-6 and TRBJ2-3, with 11 positions matching TRBD2. The CDR3 contains 16 residues. Losses at the gene ends were 3 bases for V and 5 bases for J; bases not matched to a gene: 7. CDR1 SGHVS and CDR2 FNYEAQ come from the germline V gene. CDR3 loop: CASSLLTSGAGDTQYF. The DNA for the CDR3 is TGTGCCAGCAGCTTGCTGACTAGCGGGGCCGGAGATACGCAGTATTTT.

The chain recombines TRBV4-1 with TRBJ2-5; no firm D call. Trimming stripped 0 bases from V and 9 bases from J, with 23 bases between. The CDR3 runs to 17 residues. The germline V gene encodes CDR1 MGHRA and CDR2 YSYEKL. The CDR3 nucleotides read TGCGCCAGCAGCCAAGACCCGCGCCGAAGTCAAACCGGGTCCCAGTACTTC. It yields the protein CASSQDPRRSQTGSQYF.

V usage is TRBV25-1 and J usage is TRBJ1-1; TRBD1 agrees at 11 bases. This CDR3 has 16 residues. Germline CDR1 and CDR2: MGHDK and SYGVNS. With 6 bases clipped from V and 8 bases from J, the junction kept 14 bases outside the gene matches. The CDR3 here is CASSAGQGALETEAFF. In DNA form, the CDR3 reads TGTGCCAGCAGCGCCGGACAGGGGGCCCTGGAGACGGAAGCTTTCTTT. Based on the CDR3 plus reference TRBV25-1 and TRBJ1-1, the full variable domain is EADIYQTPRYLVIGTGKKITLECSQTMGHDKMYWYQQDPGMELHLIHYSYGVNSTEKGDLSSESTVSRIRTEHFPLTLESARPSHTSQYLCASSAGQGALETEAFFGQGTRLTVV.

A few counts support this clonotype. This chain uses TRBV4-1 with TRBJ2-2; 8 nucleotides line up with TRBD2. The trim removed 4 bases at V and 6 bases at J, leaving 10 bases unmatched. This CDR3 spans 16 amino acids. CDR1 and CDR2 from the germline V gene are MGHRA and YSYEKL. The CDR3 nucleotides read TGCGCCAGCAGCCCCCCGGGGGGGCCTGACGCCGGGGAGCTGTTTTTT. The encoded protein is CASSPPGGPDAGELFF.

This clonotype was recorded a few times. The chain has TRBV3-1 and TRBJ1-2; perhaps TRBD1 as D (5 bases). Germline CDR1 reads LGHDT; CDR2 reads YNNKEL (reference sequence). The length of the CDR3 is 13 residues. The V end lost 3 bases, the J end lost 3 bases, and 8 bases lay between the germline ends. The CDR3 sequence is CASSQGPYYGYTF. The CDR3 DNA sequence: TGTGCCAGCAGCCAGGGACCCTACTATGGCTACACCTTC.

The chain couples TRBV10-3 to TRBJ2-7; D ambiguous. Trimming took 3 bases from V and 4 from J, leaving 7 bases between them. Germline-derived CDR1 and CDR2 are ENHRY and SYGVKD. The CDR3 is made up of 12 amino acids. The CDR3 sequence is CAISDVAYEQYF. The CDR3 DNA reads TGTGCCATCAGTGACGTGGCGTACGAGCAGTACTTC.

The chain joins TRBV20-1 to TRBJ2-2, with 8 nucleotides matching TRBD2. V shed 1 base and J 0 bases; nucleotides not matched to a gene: 7. CDR1 DFQATT and CDR2 SNEGSKA come from the germline V gene (reference sequence). This CDR3 has 17 amino acids. The CDR3, as DNA: TGCAGTGCTAGAGGCGTTAGCGGGGTGTCGAACACCGGGGAGCTGTTTTTT. Translated: CSARGVSGVSNTGELFF.

V is TRBV19 and J is TRBJ1-1, with D uncertain. The V and J ends lost 5 bases and 4 bases respectively, with 17 bases between them. The germline CDR1 and CDR2 sequences are LNHDA and SQIVND (reference sequence). This CDR3 region has 15 residues. CDR3 coding DNA: TGTGCCAGTAGTCATATACCATTTTGGGGCACTGAAGCTTTCTTT. This translates into CASSHIPFWGTEAFF.

The V and J genes are TRBV12-3 or TRBV12-4 and TRBJ2-2; TRBD2 matches at 8 bases. CDR3 length equals 15 residues. V dropped 6 bases and J dropped 1; count of bases not matched to a gene: 4. The CDR3 here is CASSRRGGNTGELFF. The CDR3 DNA follows: TGTGCCAGCAGCCGCCGGGGGGGGAACACCGGGGAGCTGTTTTTT.

V and J are TRBV4-1 and TRBJ2-3; D not resolved. Trimming cost V 0 bases and J 4 bases, with 8 bases left between them. The germline V gene encodes CDR1 MGHRA and CDR2 YSYEKL. The CDR3 is 14 amino acids. The CDR3 nucleotides are TGCGCCAGCAGCCAAGATCGGTTATCAGATACGCAGTATTTT. Amino acid sequence: CASSQDRLSDTQYF.

The V call is TRBV24-1, the J call TRBJ2-3; D call uncertain. Germline CDR1 and CDR2: KGHDR and SFDVKD. CDR3 length: 14 amino acids. V lost 2 bases, J lost 4 bases, and 9 bases lay in between. CDR3 sequence reads: CATSDSPRPDTQYF. The CDR3 DNA is TGTGCCACCAGTGATTCCCCGAGGCCAGATACGCAGTATTTT.

The sample holds a few counts of this clonotype. The chain links TRBV4-1 to TRBJ1-2, with D possibly TRBD1 on 6 matching bases. From germline, CDR1 is MGHRA and CDR2 YSYEKL. The V end lost 1 base, the J end lost 2 bases, and 17 bases lay between the germline ends. The CDR3 consists of 17 residues. The DNA for the CDR3 is TGCGCCAGCAGCCAAGCCCCTACGAGGGGGGCCAACTATGGCTACACCTTC. This codes for CASSQAPTRGANYGYTF.

This clonotype was found a few times. The CDR3 DNA is TGCAGTGCTAGCCCACAGCCTCTAGCGGGGTCCGGTGAGCAGTACTTC. Translated: CSASPQPLAGSGEQYF. The chain recombines TRBV20-1 with TRBJ2-7; the match to TRBD2 covers 9 bases. CDR3 size: 16 residues. Germline V lookup: CDR1 DFQATT, CDR2 SNEGSKA (reference sequence). J lost 7 bases, V lost 3 bases, and 16 bases had no gene match.

The rearrangement links TRBV5-1 to TRBJ2-3; the D gene could be TRBD1 or TRBD2 (6 bases each). This CDR3 region has 18 residues. In germline, CDR1 is SGHRS, CDR2 YFSETQ. Trimming took off 4 bases at V and 0 bases at J, with 21 bases between the two ends. The CDR3 coding sequence is TGCGCCAGCAGCACCGGCAGGGGCCCCCGGGGGAGCACAGATACGCAGTATTTT. This codes for CASSTGRGPRGSTDTQYF.

The V call is TRBV4-1, the J call TRBJ1-1; D perhaps matches TRBD1 (5 bases). The germline CDR1 and CDR2 sequences are MGHRA and YSYEKL. The CDR3 spans 15 residues. V lost 1 base to trimming and J lost 6 bases, with 15 bases between them. CDR3: CASSQGLQRGAEAFF. CDR3 DNA sequence: TGCGCCAGCAGCCAAGGACTCCAGAGGGGCGCTGAAGCTTTCTTT.

This clonotype was seen ten or more times. This chain links TRBV6-2 or TRBV6-3 with TRBJ2-1, with TRBD2 matching over 7 bases. Germline V gives CDR1 MNHEY, CDR2 SVGEGT. Trimming took 5 bases from V and 4 from J; bases not matched to a gene: 5. The CDR3 extends over 14 amino acids. The CDR3 nucleotides read TGTGCCAGCAGTAAACGGGGGGTGTACAATGAGCAGTTCTTC. Protein sequence: CASSKRGVYNEQFF.

This clonotype occurred once. This sequence joins TRBV9 and TRBJ2-6; D is possibly TRBD2 (5 bases). The CDR3 spans 17 residues. Germline CDR1 SGDLS, CDR2 YYNGEE. Trimming stripped 5 bases from V and 0 bases from J, with 15 bases between. CDR3 in DNA: TGTGCCAGCAGACGGGGTACCAGGAACTCTGGGGCCAACGTCCTGACTTTC. Translating gives CASRRGTRNSGANVLTF.

This clonotype was detected only a few times. This chain links TRBV9 with TRBJ2-2; D unclear. Trimming cost V 7 bases and J 4 bases, with 11 bases left between them. The germline V gene encodes CDR1 SGDLS and CDR2 YYNGEE. The CDR3 is 13 amino acids. In DNA form, the CDR3 reads TGTGCCAGCGCCCCGGGTGGCACCGGGGAGCTGTTTTTT. Translating it yields CASAPGGTGELFF.